These 26 T cell receptor beta chains share one sample of origin, sequenced in a study of early T cells in non-severe SARS-CoV-2 infection. TCRdb ran MiXCR on the 5' RACE reads and lists one entry per CDR3 protein. The repertoire holds 40,000 to 55,000 distinct CDR3 sequences, with over 10% as singletons. What was sequenced was whole blood. The receptor source for this set is an adult who was a healthcare worker with PCR-confirmed SARS-CoV-2 infection or an uninfected control (not recorded which).

The chain combines TRBV2 with TRBJ2-7; either TRBD1 or TRBD2 may supply D (6 bases each). Between the trimmed V and J ends, which lost 7 bases and 2 bases, there was a span of 12 bases. The CDR3 has 13 residues. Germline CDR1 reads SNHLY; CDR2 reads FYNNEI. The CDR3 DNA sequence: TGTGCCAGCACTGGGGGGCTAACCTACGAGCAGTACTTC. As protein: CASTGGLTYEQYF.

This clonotype was observed a few times. The chain couples TRBV7-8 to TRBJ2-6, with a weak D call TRBD1 (6 bases). V lost 0 bases to trimming and J lost 0 bases, with 6 bases between them. The CDR3 loop spans 16 amino acids. The germline CDR1 and CDR2 sequences are SGHVS and FQNEAQ. The CDR3 region has the DNA TGTGCCAGCAGCTTAGCCAGGGGCTCTGGGGCCAACGTCCTGACTTTC. It yields the protein CASSLARGSGANVLTF.

The chain employs TRBV30 and TRBJ1-5; possible D gene TRBD1, 5 bases. Deletions cut 4 bases from V and 0 bases from J, with 10 bases between. Germline CDR1 reads GTSNPN; CDR2 reads SVGIG (reference sequence). The CDR3 covers 14 residues. CDR3 sequence: CAWNQGVSNQPQHF. CDR3 nucleotides: TGTGCCTGGAACCAGGGAGTTAGCAATCAGCCCCAGCATTTT.

This sequence joins TRBV5-1 and TRBJ1-1; D remains ambiguous. CDR3 length equals 15 residues. V lost 4 bases, J lost 1 base, and 14 bases lay in between. From germline, CDR1 is SGHRS and CDR2 YFSETQ. The CDR3: CASSPPPGGNTEAFF. CDR3 nucleotides: TGCGCCAGCAGCCCACCACCTGGAGGGAACACTGAAGCTTTCTTT.

This clonotype was seen only a few times. The chain employs TRBV5-8 and TRBJ1-5, with D tentatively TRBD1 (5 bases). The germline V gene has CDR1 SGHTS and CDR2 YDEGEE. Trimming removed 1 base at V and 11 bases at J, with 19 bases between. This CDR3 contains 15 residues. DNA of the CDR3: TGTGCCAGCAGCTTGCAAGGGGCCAGTAGAAATGCCCAGCATTTT. Protein product: CASSLQGASRNAQHF.

Ten or more counts support this clonotype. The V and J genes are TRBV18 and TRBJ1-1, with D hard to call. CDR1 is KGHSH and CDR2 is LQKENI in the germline V gene. V lost 1 base, J lost 7 bases, and 13 bases lay in between. This CDR3 region has 14 residues. The CDR3 sequence: CASSPQGLMGEAFF. DNA of the CDR3: TGTGCCAGCTCACCACAGGGTCTGATGGGTGAAGCTTTCTTT.

In this sample, this clonotype turned up a few times. The chain couples TRBV7-9 to TRBJ1-2; 7 bases are shared with TRBD1. Germline assignment: CDR1 SEHNR and CDR2 FQNEAQ (reference sequence). This CDR3 region has 13 residues. Trimming at V came to 4 bases and at J to 6 bases, leaving 5 bases not matched to a gene. The CDR3 sequence is CASSSQGVHGYTF. CDR3 sequence (DNA): TGTGCCAGCAGCTCCCAGGGGGTTCATGGCTACACCTTC.

This clonotype was seen a few times. The chain carries TRBV29-1 and TRBJ1-4; no firm D call. Trimming took 6 bases from V and 10 from J, leaving 12 bases between them. The CDR3 extends over 11 amino acids. In germline, CDR1 is SQVTM, CDR2 ANQGSEA. The CDR3 region has the DNA TGCAGCGTCATTTCAAGTCGAAAACTGTTTTTT. It yields the protein CSVISSRKLFF.

Many counts were recorded for this clonotype. V and J are TRBV5-1 and TRBJ1-5; D is ambiguous. Germline lookup yields CDR1 SGHRS and CDR2 YFSETQ. V was shortened by 0 bases and J by 5 bases, with 9 bases between the two germline ends. This CDR3 is built from 14 residues. The CDR3 nucleotides are TGCGCCAGCAGCTTGGGCTTCGGGGATCAGCCCCAGCATTTT. This codes for CASSLGFGDQPQHF.

The V gene is TRBV20-1, the J gene TRBJ2-3; 11 bases match TRBD1. This CDR3 spans 15 amino acids. V shed 2 bases, J shed 6 bases, and the junction held 7 bases outside the gene matches. CDR1 is DFQATT and CDR2 is SNEGSKA in the germline V gene (reference sequence). The CDR3 nucleotides are TGCAGTGCTAGACGGGACAGGGGGAAGGGGGATACGCAGTATTTT. Translating it yields CSARRDRGKGDTQYF.

The sample holds a few counts of this clonotype. The chain employs TRBV12-3 or TRBV12-4 and TRBJ2-2; D is perhaps TRBD1 (6 bases). The V end lost 3 bases, the J end lost 0 bases, and 8 bases lay between the germline ends. The CDR3 runs to 15 residues. CDR3 bases: TGTGCCAGCAGTTTCGGACAGACGAACACCGGGGAGCTGTTTTTT. This translates into CASSFGQTNTGELFF.

This clonotype has only a few counts. J is TRBJ1-2 and V is TRBV6-5; D unclear. The length of the CDR3 is 15 residues. With 8 bases removed from V and 1 base from J, the gap between germline ends came to 17 bases. Germline V gene sequence: CDR1 MNHEY, CDR2 SVGAGI. The CDR3 DNA reads TGTGCCAGCGCCACCGCGACACTCAGTAACTATGGCTACACCTTC. As protein: CASATATLSNYGYTF.

This sequence joins TRBV19 and TRBJ1-2; 7 nucleotides line up with TRBD1. Per the germline V gene, CDR1 is LNHDA and CDR2 is SQIVND (reference sequence). The CDR3 is 16 residues long. The V and J ends lost 3 bases and 5 bases, in that order; junction bases with no gene match: 12. In DNA, the CDR3 is TGTGCCAGTAGTATTGACGACAGGGCTGGCGGATATGGCTACACCTTC. It translates to CASSIDDRAGGYGYTF.

This clonotype has at least ten counts. CDR3 in amino acids: CASSATRTYYGYTF. The DNA for the CDR3 is TGTGCCAGTAGTGCGACTCGGACTTACTATGGCTACACCTTC. The rearrangement links TRBV19 to TRBJ1-2; D gene unclear. V gave up 5 bases and J gave up 3 bases, with 13 bases separating them. The CDR3 runs to 14 residues. Germline V gene lookup returns CDR1 LNHDA and CDR2 SQIVND (reference sequence).

This clonotype occurred many times. This chain connects TRBV7-9 to TRBJ1-5; 7 bases are shared with TRBD1. CDR1 is SEHNR and CDR2 is FQNEAQ in the germline V gene (reference sequence). V trimming: 5 bases; J trimming: 9 bases; junction bases outside the gene matches: 10. The CDR3 has 14 residues. As DNA, the CDR3 is TGTGCCAGCAGCCGACAGGGAAGGGAATGGCCCCAGCATTTT. It translates to CASSRQGREWPQHF.

This clonotype was counted many times. The rearrangement joins TRBV5-1 to TRBJ1-1; TRBD1 is a possible D gene (5 bases). The CDR3 contains 13 residues. In germline, CDR1 is SGHRS, CDR2 YFSETQ. V was shortened by 0 bases and J by 11 bases, with 14 bases between the two germline ends. CDR3 sequence (DNA): TGCGCCAGCAGCTTGGGAACAGGAAGATTGGCTTTCTTT. Amino acids: CASSLGTGRLAFF.

The chain is built from TRBV6-1 and TRBJ2-7, with 7 positions matching TRBD1. V lost 4 bases to trimming and J lost 3 bases; unmatched junction nucleotides: 6. The germline gives CDR1 MNHNS, CDR2 SASEGT. The CDR3 loop spans 14 amino acids. The CDR3 reads CASSGTGVHYEQYF. The CDR3, as DNA: TGTGCCAGCAGTGGGACAGGAGTTCACTACGAGCAGTACTTC.

Ten or more counts support this clonotype. The genes are TRBV20-1 and TRBJ2-7; 8 bases line up with TRBD1. Trimming removed 0 bases from V and 1 base from J; junction bases left unmatched: 2. In germline, CDR1 is DFQATT, CDR2 SNEGSKA (reference sequence). The CDR3 has 14 residues. This chain's CDR3 is CSARDRQGSYEQYF. As DNA, the CDR3 is TGCAGTGCTAGAGATCGACAGGGGTCCTACGAGCAGTACTTC.

This clonotype was detected ten times or more. This chain links TRBV6-2 or TRBV6-3 with TRBJ2-2, with D maybe TRBD1 (5 bases). CDR1 MNHEY and CDR2 SVGEGT come from the germline V gene. This CDR3 has 14 residues. Between the trimmed V and J ends, which lost 2 bases and 3 bases, there was a span of 7 bases. As DNA, the CDR3 is TGTGCCAGCAGTTACAAGGGGTACACCGGGGAGCTGTTTTTT. It specifies CASSYKGYTGELFF.

This clonotype was seen repeatedly, ten times or more. The chain carries TRBV28 and TRBJ1-2; TRBD1 matches at 9 bases. The V segment lost 6 bases and the J segment 4 bases; nucleotides outside the gene matches: 9. Germline assignment: CDR1 MDHEN and CDR2 SYDVKM. This CDR3 contains 15 residues. This CDR3 reads CASSRSGTGSYGYTF. The CDR3 DNA reads as TGTGCCAGCAGCCGTTCCGGGACAGGGAGCTATGGCTACACCTTC.

V is TRBV2 and J is TRBJ2-1; 9 nucleotides line up with TRBD1. Germline V lookup: CDR1 SNHLY, CDR2 FYNNEI. Trimming at V came to 10 bases and at J to 3 bases, leaving 7 bases not matched to a gene. This CDR3 is built from 14 residues. As DNA, the CDR3 is TGTGCCACTGCAAGGGACAGGGACTACAATGAGCAGTTCTTC. Its translation is CATARDRDYNEQFF.

At least ten counts were recorded for this clonotype. The rearrangement joins TRBV9 to TRBJ1-2, with a weak D call TRBD1 (5 bases). Germline assignment: CDR1 SGDLS and CDR2 YYNGEE. The CDR3 consists of 15 residues. Trimming pared 4 bases from V and 3 bases from J, leaving 16 bases between. The CDR3 DNA sequence: TGTGCCAGCAGCTTATCATTCGGGGGATACTATGGCTACACCTTC. Translation: CASSLSFGGYYGYTF.

This clonotype was detected ten times or more. The chain links TRBV12-3 or TRBV12-4 to TRBJ1-2, with 7 bases matching TRBD1. The V gene end was trimmed by 5 bases and the J gene end by 6 bases; junction bases not matched to a gene: 6. The CDR3 totals 13 residues. The CDR3 spells CASSRQGRNGYTF. The CDR3 DNA sequence: TGTGCCAGCAGTCGACAGGGCAGGAATGGCTACACCTTC.

This clonotype was detected a few times. V is TRBV29-1 and J is TRBJ2-1, with TRBD2 as a possible D gene (7 bases). Germline V gene lookup returns CDR1 SQVTM and CDR2 ANQGSEA. Trimming pared 8 bases from V and 0 bases from J, leaving 14 bases between. This CDR3 is built from 14 residues. The CDR3 here is CSYLRGGSYNEQFF. The CDR3 nucleotides read TGCAGCTATCTAAGGGGGGGCTCCTACAATGAGCAGTTCTTC.

This clonotype was recorded many times. The V and J genes are TRBV5-6 and TRBJ1-1, with D maybe TRBD1 (5 bases). Trimming shortened V by 3 bases and J by 3 bases, and 18 bases separated the two germline ends. Germline V gene data show CDR1 as SGHDT and CDR2 as YYEEEE. CDR3 length: 16 amino acids. The CDR3 loop reads CASSWLRDSGDTEAFF. DNA of the CDR3: TGTGCCAGCAGCTGGCTACGGGACTCGGGCGACACTGAAGCTTTCTTT.

The V call is TRBV11-1, the J call TRBJ2-1, with TRBD1 matching 12 bases. The CDR3 extends over 18 amino acids. The ends lost 0 bases at V and 9 bases at J; junction bases unmatched: 12. Germline CDR1 reads SGHAT; CDR2 reads FQDESV (reference sequence). As DNA, the CDR3 is TGTGCCAGCAGCTTAGCCCCCGGGACAGGGGGCGCGCGAGTTGAGCAGTTCTTC. Translating gives CASSLAPGTGGARVEQFF.